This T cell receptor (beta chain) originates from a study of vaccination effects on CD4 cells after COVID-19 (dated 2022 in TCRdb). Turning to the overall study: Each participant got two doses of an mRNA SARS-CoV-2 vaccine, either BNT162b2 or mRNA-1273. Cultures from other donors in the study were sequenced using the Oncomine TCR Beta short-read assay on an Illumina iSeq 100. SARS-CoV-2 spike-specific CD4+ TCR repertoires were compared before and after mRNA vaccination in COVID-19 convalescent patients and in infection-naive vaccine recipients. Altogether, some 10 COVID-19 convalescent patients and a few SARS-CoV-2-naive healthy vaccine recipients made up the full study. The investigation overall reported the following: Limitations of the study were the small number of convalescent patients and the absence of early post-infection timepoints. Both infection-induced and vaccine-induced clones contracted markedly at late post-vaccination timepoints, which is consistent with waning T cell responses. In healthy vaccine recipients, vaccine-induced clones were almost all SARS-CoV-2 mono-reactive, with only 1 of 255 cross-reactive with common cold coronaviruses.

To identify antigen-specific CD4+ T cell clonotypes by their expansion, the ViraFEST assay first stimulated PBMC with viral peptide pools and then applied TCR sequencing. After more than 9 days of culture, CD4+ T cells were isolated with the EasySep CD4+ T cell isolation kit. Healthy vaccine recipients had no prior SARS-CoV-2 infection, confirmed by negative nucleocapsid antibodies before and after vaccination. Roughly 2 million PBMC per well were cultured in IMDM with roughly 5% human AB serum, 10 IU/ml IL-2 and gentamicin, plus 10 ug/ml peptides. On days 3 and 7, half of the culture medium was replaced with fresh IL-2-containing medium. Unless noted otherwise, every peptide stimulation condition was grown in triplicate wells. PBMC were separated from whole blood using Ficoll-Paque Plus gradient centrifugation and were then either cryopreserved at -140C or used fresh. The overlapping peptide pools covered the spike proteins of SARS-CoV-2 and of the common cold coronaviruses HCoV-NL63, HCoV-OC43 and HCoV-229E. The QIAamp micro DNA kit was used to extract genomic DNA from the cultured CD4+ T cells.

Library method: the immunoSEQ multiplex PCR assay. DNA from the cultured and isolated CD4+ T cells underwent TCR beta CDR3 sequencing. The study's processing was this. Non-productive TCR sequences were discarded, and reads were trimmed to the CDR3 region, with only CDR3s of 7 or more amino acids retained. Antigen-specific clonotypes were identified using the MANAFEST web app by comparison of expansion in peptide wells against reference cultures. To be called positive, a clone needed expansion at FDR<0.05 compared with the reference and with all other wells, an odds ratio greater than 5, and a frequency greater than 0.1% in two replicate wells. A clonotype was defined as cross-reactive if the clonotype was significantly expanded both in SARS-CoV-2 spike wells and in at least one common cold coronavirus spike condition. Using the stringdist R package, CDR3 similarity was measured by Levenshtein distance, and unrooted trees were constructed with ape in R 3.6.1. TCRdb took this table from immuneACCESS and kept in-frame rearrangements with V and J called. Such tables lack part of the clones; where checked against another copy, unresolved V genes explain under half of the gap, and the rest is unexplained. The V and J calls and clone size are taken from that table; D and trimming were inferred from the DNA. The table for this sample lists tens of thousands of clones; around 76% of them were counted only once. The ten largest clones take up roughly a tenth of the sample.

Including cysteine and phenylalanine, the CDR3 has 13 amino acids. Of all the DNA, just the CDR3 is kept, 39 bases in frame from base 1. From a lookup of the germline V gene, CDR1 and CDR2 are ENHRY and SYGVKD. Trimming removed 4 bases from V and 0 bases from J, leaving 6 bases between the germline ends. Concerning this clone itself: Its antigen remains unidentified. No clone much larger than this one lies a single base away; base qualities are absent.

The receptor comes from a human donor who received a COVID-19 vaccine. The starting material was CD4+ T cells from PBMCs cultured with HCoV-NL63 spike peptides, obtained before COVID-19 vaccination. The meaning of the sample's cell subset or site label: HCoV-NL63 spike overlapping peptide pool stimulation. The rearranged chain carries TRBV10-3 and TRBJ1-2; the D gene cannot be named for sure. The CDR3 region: CAISVDTNYGYTF. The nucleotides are TGTGCCATCAGTGTTGATACTAACTATGGCTACACCTTC.